Reported below is one T cell receptor (beta chain). The antigen is undetermined. Template switching added a universal primer site; cDNA carried unique molecular identifiers. Each CDR3 protein gets one entry after TCRdb re-called the 5' RACE reads with MiXCR. The sample carries roughly 260,000 distinct CDR3 sequences, 6% to 8% recorded once. The data originate from a study of identical twins. Study conclusions and caveats: Where out-of-frame alpha sequences were twin-shared, they showed excess low generation probability. Weaker excess twin sharing was observed in beta out-of-frame sequences. The same donors were not followed; conclusions instead depended on cross-sectional statistical analysis.

These same data were also listed under a study on yellow fever vaccine responses in identical twins.

The source is a woman between 18 and 30 years old in good health. Input material: CD8+ T cells sorted from blood.

The CDR3 spells CASSLEGLISTDTQYF. DNA for the CDR3: TGTGCCAGCAGTTTAGAGGGACTAATAAGTACAGATACGCAGTATTTT. The chain carries TRBV9 and TRBJ2-3; 7 bases fit TRBD2. The CDR3 contains 16 residues. The junction had 12 bases not matched to a gene; V was cut back by 5 bases and J by 3 bases. The germline V gene encodes CDR1 SGDLS and CDR2 YYNGEE.